These T cell receptor beta chains were read from a single sample in a study of PD-1 blockade in classical Hodgkin lymphoma. Assay: immunoSEQ multiplex PCR; the TCRdb copy retains only in-frame clones and omits some. Among roughly 42,000 clones, over 60% were seen once, and the ten largest hold about 20%. The starting material was peripheral blood mononuclear cells (PBMCs), obtained at baseline. These receptors originate from a human donor with classical Hodgkin lymphoma. The CDR3 runs from the conserved cysteine through the conserved F or W. A D gene is named only where the DNA matches it firmly. A clone size is listed for some rows: how often the clone was seen (once, few, many), or a class if it is expanded.

V,D,size,J,CDR3,DNA
TRBV7-7,TRBD2,once,TRBJ2-5,CASSLWTSEQETQYF,TGTGCTAGCAGCCTCTGGACTAGCGAACAAGAGACCCAGTACTTC
TRBV25-1,TRBD2,-,TRBJ2-5,CASSRTSGRETQYF,TGTGCCAGCAGCCGGACTAGCGGGAGAGAGACCCAGTACTTC
TRBV28,-,-,TRBJ2-7,CASSFLQGSLYEQYF,TGTGCCAGCAGTTTTCTCCAGGGATCTCTCTACGAGCAGTACTTC
TRBV30,-,-,TRBJ1-5,CAWSGEGHQPQHF,TGTGCCTGGAGTGGGGAAGGTCATCAGCCCCAGCATTTT
TRBV6-5,-,-,TRBJ2-7,CASRATVGTYEQYF,TGTGCCAGCAGGGCGACAGTTGGGACCTACGAGCAGTACTTC
TRBV27,TRBD1,-,TRBJ1-1,CASSPRTGNTEAFF,TGTGCCAGCAGTCCCCGGACAGGGAACACTGAAGCTTTCTTT
TRBV7-2,-,-,TRBJ1-1,CASSLVVGNTEAFF,TGTGCCAGCAGCTTAGTTGTCGGGAACACTGAAGCTTTCTTT
TRBV19,-,once,TRBJ1-2,CASSRGLGGPSYGYTF,TGTGCCAGTAGTAGGGGCCTCGGGGGGCCAAGCTATGGCTACACCTTC
TRBV29-1,-,-,TRBJ1-2,CSVETGANYGYTF,TGCAGCGTTGAAACCGGAGCTAACTATGGCTACACCTTC
TRBV6-6,TRBD2,-,TRBJ2-3,CASSFTSGSTDTQYF,TGTGCCAGCAGCTTTACTAGCGGTTCCACAGATACGCAGTATTTT
TRBV5-1,TRBD1,-,TRBJ1-1,CASSYGTGALFEAFF,TGCGCCAGCAGCTACGGGACAGGGGCGCTATTTGAAGCTTTCTTT
TRBV30,-,-,TRBJ2-7,CAWSVTDAYEQYF,TGTGCCTGGAGTGTAACAGATGCCTACGAGCAGTACTTC
TRBV5-4,-,-,TRBJ1-2,CASSSRDNGGYTF,TGTGCCAGCAGCTCCCGGGACAATGGCGGCTACACCTTC
TRBV19,-,-,TRBJ2-1,CASSTLFGPFNEQFF,TGTGCCAGTAGTACCCTCTTTGGACCGTTCAATGAGCAGTTCTTC
TRBV10-3,TRBD1,-,TRBJ2-2,CAISGTGGAGELFF,TGTGCCATCAGCGGGACAGGGGGTGCCGGGGAGCTGTTTTTT
TRBV18,-,medium-sized,TRBJ2-1,CASSLSRAHNEQFF,TGTGCCAGCTCTCTATCCCGGGCCCACAATGAGCAGTTCTTC
TRBV10-2,TRBD1,-,TRBJ1-1,CASSLGQVNTEAFF,TGCGCCAGCAGCTTGGGACAGGTGAACACTGAAGCTTTCTTT
TRBV28,-,-,TRBJ2-7,CASSAVHEQYF,TGTGCCAGCAGTGCCGTCCACGAGCAGTACTTC
TRBV6-6,TRBD1,-,TRBJ2-7,CASSYSAGGYEQYF,TGTGCCAGCAGTTACTCTGCAGGGGGCTACGAGCAGTACTTC
TRBV27,-,-,TRBJ1-1,CASSLGPWMTEAFF,TGTGCCAGCAGTTTGGGACCGTGGATGACTGAAGCTTTCTTT
TRBV9,TRBD2,-,TRBJ2-1,CASSVGLAGVYNEQFF,TGTGCCAGCAGCGTAGGGCTAGCGGGAGTATACAATGAGCAGTTCTTC
TRBV30,-,-,TRBJ1-3,CAWTDSSSGNTIYF,TGTGCCTGGACTGACAGTTCCTCTGGAAACACCATATATTTT